This TCR beta chain was sequenced in a study of graft-versus-host responses after intestinal transplantation. On the study more broadly: For approximately three years after anti-thymocyte globulin induction, all recipients took tacrolimus and steroids.

Sequenced by immunoSEQ multiplex PCR; TCRdb stores in-frame clones only, minus some. The table has 30,000 to 40,000 clones, about 93% seen once. Findings and caveats of the study: GvH clone levels peaked in circulation, and this peak was associated with early post-transplant HvG declines. GvH clones detected in recipient marrow included some appearing first in ileum or blood. In patients with graft-donor T cell macrochimerism, allograft graft-versus-host to host-versus-graft clonal ratios were high.

In the case of this clone: The antigen is unknown.

The TCR was taken from a human donor who was the organ donor for an intestinal transplant. This sample comprised unstimulated CD8+ T cells sorted from spleen or lymph node cells, obtained before transplant.

The CDR3 protein is CASSSSNSYEQYF. In nucleotides, the CDR3 is TGTGCCAGCAGCTCGTCGAACTCCTACGAGCAGTACTTC. The V call is TRBV11-3, the J call TRBJ2-7; D unclear. This CDR3 has 13 amino acids. Germline V gene lookup returns CDR1 SGHNT and CDR2 YENEEA. V gave up 4 bases and J gave up 0 bases, with 7 bases separating them. The whole variable domain, filled in from reference TRBV11-3 and TRBJ2-7, reads EAGVVQSPRYKIIEKKQPVAFWCNPISGHNTLYWYLQNLGQGPELLIRYENEEAVDDSQLPKDRFSAERLKGVDSTLKIQPAELGDSAVYLCASSSSNSYEQYFGPGTRLTVT.